This T cell receptor beta chain was identified in a study of T cell responses to AZD1222 COVID-19 vaccine. Background on the study: Whether given at about 4 or about 12 weeks, second doses were pooled.

To note about this clone: Its cognate antigen is unknown.

Study-wide points: Vaccine-associated CD4 TCRs ranged over spike, dominating at 160-218 and 743-854. Epitopes outside B.1.351 and B.1.1.7 mutated regions reportedly drew nearly half of spike TCRs. Clonal diversity may have been underestimated, and the donors were mostly white British, with more females than males.

The protocol was immunoSEQ multiplex PCR, while the TCRdb copy is restricted to in-frame clones and leaves out a portion. This sample has around 130,000 clones, with 85% to 90% found just once. The input for sequencing was peripheral blood, taken on day 0 of AZD1222 vaccination. The clonotype comes from an adult in good health.

CDR3 DNA sequence: TGTGCCAGCAGCCAAGGGCTGGCTCTTAGCAATCAGCCCCAGCATTTT. Translation: CASSQGLALSNQPQHF. The chain employs TRBV3-1 (or the pseudogene TRBV3-2) and TRBJ1-5; D remains unclear. This CDR3 spans 16 amino acids. From germline, CDR1 is LGHDT and CDR2 YNNKEL (reference sequence). V was trimmed by 1 base and J by 0 bases, leaving 10 bases between them.